This TCR beta chain was documented in a study of shared clonotypes between healthy human individuals. Study in general: Two women and three men aged 18 to 49 served as donors.

Sequencing was at deep level. This table comes from immunoSEQ multiplex PCR, and its TCRdb copy is limited to in-frame clones, with some not included. The sample records 2,100,000 or so clones, approximately 95% being singletons. The V and J ends lost 7 bases and 9 bases, in that order; junction bases with no gene match: 9. Germline V lookup: CDR1 MNHEY, CDR2 SVGAGI. The CDR3 contains 14 residues. As for this clone: Its antigen is currently unknown.

Broader study findings: Memory subsets had estimated richness that was generally smaller than that of naive subsets.

V is TRBV6-5 and J is TRBJ1-6; 7 nucleotides match TRBD1. The TCR sequence derives from a man aged 18 to 29 in good health. Sequenced material: naive CD4+ T cells sorted from blood. Subset reported: CD45RA+ positively selected. This CDR3 is CASNTGQPFSPLHF. The CDR3 DNA reads as TGTGCCAGCAACACGGGACAGCCTTTTTCACCCCTCCACTTT.